The 20 T cell receptor beta chains below come from one sample, sequenced in a study of T cell responses to AZD1222 COVID-19 vaccine. Here immunoSEQ multiplex PCR was the method, and the copy in TCRdb shows in-frame clones only, minus some. This table holds under 150,000 clones, about 93% found once. The source was peripheral blood, collected on day 0 of AZD1222 vaccination. The receptors originated from an adult in good health.

This chain connects TRBV3-1 (or the pseudogene TRBV3-2) to TRBJ2-7; D unresolved. Germline V CDR1 and CDR2: LGHDT, YNNKEL (reference sequence). The CDR3 is made up of 14 amino acids. The germline V and J ends were trimmed by 0 bases and 2 bases, with 8 bases remaining between them. The CDR3 nucleotides are TGTGCCAGCAGCCAAGATGGGATCCCCTACGAGCAGTACTTC. It yields the protein CASSQDGIPYEQYF.

The chain employs TRBV3-1 (or the pseudogene TRBV3-2) and TRBJ2-2; D remains unclear. V was clipped by 7 bases and J by 4 bases, with 10 bases between them. CDR3 length equals 13 residues. The V gene's germline CDR1 is LGHDT and CDR2 YNNKEL (reference sequence). The CDR3 coding sequence is TGTGCCAGCACCCCTCGCGGCACCGGGGAGCTGTTTTTT. Protein: CASTPRGTGELFF.

The J gene is TRBJ2-7, the V gene TRBV5-4; possibly TRBD1 for D (7 bases). This CDR3 has 18 residues. Looked up from germline, CDR1 is SGHNT and CDR2 is YYREEE (reference sequence). Trimming stripped 3 bases from V and 13 bases from J, with 35 bases between. CDR3 amino acids: CASSWGQSGLGGPAMHYF. The CDR3 DNA reads as TGTGCCAGCAGCTGGGGACAGAGCGGCTTGGGGGGCCCCGCAATGCACTACTTC.

The genes are TRBV30 and TRBJ2-6; D gene uncertain. The CDR3 is 14 amino acids. The germline gives CDR1 GTSNPN, CDR2 SVGIG (reference sequence). V lost 4 bases to trimming and J lost 2 bases, with 9 bases between them. The DNA of the CDR3 is TGTGCCTGGAATGTACAGACTGGGGCCAACGTCCTGACTTTC. Encoded protein: CAWNVQTGANVLTF. The full variable domain, rest sourced from reference TRBV30 and TRBJ2-6, is SQTIHQWPATLVQPVGSPLSLECTVEGTSNPNLYWYRQAAGRGLQLLFYSVGIGQISSEVPQNLSASRPQDRQFILSSKKLLLSDSGFYLCAWNVQTGANVLTFGAGSRLTVL.

The chain carries TRBV5-6 and TRBJ1-2, with D possibly TRBD1 on 6 matching bases. V dropped 4 bases and J dropped 8 bases, with 33 bases sitting between them. The germline V gene has CDR1 SGHDT and CDR2 YYEEEE. This CDR3 contains 19 residues. The CDR3 sequence: CASSLDRKLIITMAEGYTF. The CDR3 DNA follows: TGTGCCAGCAGCCTAGACAGGAAACTGATCATTACTATGGCTGAGGGCTACACCTTC.

Only a few counts were recorded for this clone. The V call is TRBV3-1 (or the pseudogene TRBV3-2), the J call TRBJ2-1; D gene uncertain. Germline V lookup: CDR1 LGHDT, CDR2 YNNKEL (reference sequence). V lost 0 bases and J 6 bases, leaving 18 bases between the germline ends. The CDR3 runs to 17 residues. CDR3 residues: CASSQEILDGPFNEQFF. The CDR3, as DNA: TGTGCCAGCAGCCAAGAAATACTGGATGGACCTTTCAATGAGCAGTTCTTC.

The J gene is TRBJ1-5, the V gene TRBV19; the D gene is possibly TRBD1 (5 bases). This CDR3 has 15 amino acids. Trimming pared 3 bases from V and 7 bases from J, leaving 16 bases between. Looked up from germline, CDR1 is LNHDA and CDR2 is SQIVND (reference sequence). The CDR3 sequence: CASSIAGAVGQPQHF. Here the CDR3 DNA reads TGTGCCAGTAGTATCGCTGGGGCTGTGGGGCAGCCCCAGCATTTT. Looking up the rest from reference TRBV19 and TRBJ1-5 gives the full variable domain: DGGITQSPKYLFRKEGQNVTLSCEQNLNHDAMYWYRQDPGQGLRLIYYSQIVNDFQKGDIAEGYSVSREKKESFPLTVTSAQKNPTAFYLCASSIAGAVGQPQHFGDGTRLSIL.

CDR3 coding DNA: TGTGCCAGCAGCTTAGGAACAGGAAACACTGAAGCTTTCTTT. Translating it yields CASSLGTGNTEAFF. The rearrangement links TRBV7-6 to TRBJ1-1, with D possibly matching TRBD1 (5 bases). The V gene's germline CDR1 is SGHVS and CDR2 FNYEAQ. The V end was cut by 1 base, the J end by 2 bases, with 8 bases between. CDR3 length: 14 residues.

A single count supports this clone. This sample also contains other DNA sequences that code for the same CDR3. The chain recombines TRBV7-2 with TRBJ2-2, with a weak D call TRBD2 (6 bases). There are 15 residues in the CDR3. V was shortened by 1 base and J by 1 base, with 7 bases between the two germline ends. Per the germline V gene, CDR1 is SGHTA and CDR2 is FQGNSA. The CDR3: CASSLVGGNTGELFF. CDR3 DNA: TGTGCCAGCAGCTTAGTGGGGGGGAACACCGGGGAGCTGTTTTTT.

This chain joins TRBV4-3 and TRBJ1-1, with D uncertain. This CDR3 is 17 amino acids long. Between the trimmed V and J ends, which lost 0 bases and 1 base, there was a span of 15 bases. Germline V gene lookup returns CDR1 LGHNA and CDR2 YSLEER. The CDR3 nucleotides read TGCGCCAGCAGCCAAGATATGACCCCCTGGACGAACACTGAAGCTTTCTTT. Translation gives CASSQDMTPWTNTEAFF.

This chain joins TRBV7-8 and TRBJ2-1, with 7 bases fitting TRBD2. With V trimmed by 3 bases and J by 2 bases, 7 bases remained unmatched. This CDR3 has 16 amino acids. Germline V gene sequence: CDR1 SGHVS, CDR2 FQNEAQ. The CDR3: CASSLERGAPYNEQFF. The DNA of the CDR3 is TGTGCCAGCAGCTTGGAGCGGGGCGCCCCCTACAATGAGCAGTTCTTC.

The chain couples TRBV6-1 to TRBJ2-7, with D possibly matching TRBD1 (5 bases). The V gene's germline CDR1 is MNHNS and CDR2 SASEGT. V was pared by 3 bases and J by 0 bases, with 9 bases between. The CDR3 extends over 14 amino acids. CDR3 sequence: CASSDTGYSYEQYF. The CDR3 nucleotides read TGTGCCAGCAGTGACACAGGATACTCCTACGAGCAGTACTTC.

A word on this clone: Its ends do not fully match the called genes, so a read error is possible. This chain links TRBV12-5 with TRBJ1-2; the D gene is possibly TRBD1 (6 bases). This CDR3 region has 11 residues. The V gene's germline CDR1 is LGHNT and CDR2 FRNRAP. DNA for the CDR3: TGTGCTAGCGGTTGGAACAGGGTGAACACCTTC. It specifies CASGWNRVNTF.

The chain employs TRBV5-1 and TRBJ2-7, with 9 bases lining up with TRBD1. The length of the CDR3 is 15 residues. V shed 2 bases and J 5 bases; nucleotides not matched to a gene: 8. CDR1 SGHRS and CDR2 YFSETQ come from the germline V gene. The CDR3 DNA reads as TGCGCCAGCAGCTTAAAAAGGACAGGGGCCAACGAGCAGTACTTC. As protein: CASSLKRTGANEQYF.

The rearrangement uses TRBV19 and TRBJ2-3; D perhaps matches TRBD2 (5 bases). V shed 8 bases and J shed 4 bases, with 16 bases lying between them. This CDR3 spans 14 amino acids. From germline, CDR1 is LNHDA and CDR2 SQIVND (reference sequence). The CDR3 DNA reads TGTGCCAGTGCCTCGGGGTTTTTGGCAGATACGCAGTATTTT. Its translation: CASASGFLADTQYF. The whole variable domain, remainder taken from reference TRBV19 and TRBJ2-3, is DGGITQSPKYLFRKEGQNVTLSCEQNLNHDAMYWYRQDPGQGLRLIYYSQIVNDFQKGDIAEGYSVSREKKESFPLTVTSAQKNPTAFYLCASASGFLADTQYFGPGTRLTVL.

This clone was counted a single time. At one end the junction does not follow the germline gene, possibly because of a read error. V usage is TRBV7-9 and J usage is TRBJ1-2, with no clear D. The CDR3 is 10 residues long. CDR1 is SEHNR, CDR2 FQNEAQ, per germline (reference sequence). CDR3 region: CASSSETLHF. The CDR3 DNA reads as TGTGCCAGCAGCTCAGAGACTCTTCACTTC.

The chain's CDR3 is CASTLSRTGVDNGYTF. CDR3 sequence (DNA): TGTGCCAGCACCTTGTCCCGGACAGGCGTCGACAATGGCTACACCTTC. The genes are TRBV7-8 and TRBJ1-2, with 7 bases identical to TRBD1. Trimming at V came to 7 bases and at J to 6 bases, leaving 17 bases not matched to a gene. Germline V CDR1 and CDR2: SGHVS, FQNEAQ. This CDR3 is 16 amino acids long.

This rearrangement joins TRBV5-4 to TRBJ2-1; weak D call: TRBD2 (6 bases). The ends were cut back, 4 bases at V and 7 bases at J, with 18 bases in the middle. Germline CDR1 reads SGHNT; CDR2 reads YYREEE (reference sequence). The CDR3 totals 15 residues. The CDR3 DNA reads TGTGCCAGCAGCCCCCGGACGGGGGAGGTGAATGAGCAGTTCTTC. Amino acids: CASSPRTGEVNEQFF.

The chain recombines TRBV7-3 with TRBJ2-1; D ambiguous. V was shortened by 5 bases and J by 0 bases, with 8 bases between the two germline ends. The CDR3 extends over 14 amino acids. CDR1 is SGHTA and CDR2 is FQGTGA in the germline V gene. CDR3 DNA sequence: TGTGCCAGCAGCCCTCAAGGCTCCTACAATGAGCAGTTCTTC. The encoded protein is CASSPQGSYNEQFF.

This clone was observed once. The V gene is TRBV7-2, the J gene TRBJ1-6; D gene ambiguous. V was cut by 5 bases and J by 0 bases, with 8 bases left in between. CDR1 and CDR2 from the germline V gene are SGHTA and FQGNSA. The CDR3 covers 15 residues. CDR3 region: CASSRQSSYNSPLHF. CDR3 bases: TGTGCCAGCAGCCGGCAAAGCTCCTATAATTCACCCCTCCACTTT.